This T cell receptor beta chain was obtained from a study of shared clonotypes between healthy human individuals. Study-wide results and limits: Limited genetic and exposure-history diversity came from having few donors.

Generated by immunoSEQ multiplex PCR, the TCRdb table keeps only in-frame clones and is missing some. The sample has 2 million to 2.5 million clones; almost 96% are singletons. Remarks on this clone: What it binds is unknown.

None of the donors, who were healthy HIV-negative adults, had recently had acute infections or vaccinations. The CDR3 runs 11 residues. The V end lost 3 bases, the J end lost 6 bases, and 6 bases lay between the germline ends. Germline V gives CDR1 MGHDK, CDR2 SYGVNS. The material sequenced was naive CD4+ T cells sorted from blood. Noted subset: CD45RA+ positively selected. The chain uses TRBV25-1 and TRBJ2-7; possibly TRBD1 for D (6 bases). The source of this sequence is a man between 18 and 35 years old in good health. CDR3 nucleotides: TGTGCCAGCAGTGACAGGGGCGAGCAGTACTTC. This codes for CASSDRGEQYF.